What follows are 20 T cell receptor beta chains derived from one specimen sequenced in a study of blood T cells in healthy people across ages. Using a J-beta primer mix together with a sample-barcoded 5' primer, a second PCR was run for about 6 to 11 cycles. TCRdb used MiXCR to reprocess the 5' RACE reads, holding one entry per CDR3 protein. The sample records over a million distinct CDR3 sequences, about 45% being singletons. The sequencing sample was made of blood. The receptors stem from a woman under 30 in good health.

The chain combines TRBV7-9 with TRBJ2-7; perhaps D is TRBD1 or TRBD2 (5 bases each). Looked up from germline, CDR1 is SEHNR and CDR2 is FQNEAQ (reference sequence). Trimming took off 5 bases at V and 2 bases at J, with 19 bases between the two ends. The CDR3 is made up of 16 amino acids. The CDR3 DNA reads TGTGCCAGCAGCCCTCATGGGGGACCCCTAACCTACGAGCAGTACTTC. Amino acids: CASSPHGGPLTYEQYF. Variable domain in full (rest from reference TRBV7-9 and TRBJ2-7): DTGVSQNPRHKITKRGQNVTFRCDPISEHNRLYWYRQTLGQGPEFLTYFQNEAQLEKSRLLSDRFSAERPKGSFSTLEIQRTEQGDSAMYLCASSPHGGPLTYEQYFGPGTRLTVT.

This clonotype was picked up a small number of times. V usage is TRBV29-1 and J usage is TRBJ1-3; D unclear. This CDR3 spans 14 amino acids. Germline CDR1 and CDR2: SQVTM and ANQGSEA. The V gene lost 6 bases and the J gene lost 4 bases, with 16 bases spanning the gap. CDR3 sequence (DNA): TGCAGCGTGAATGGAGGGAGACTGGGAAACACCATATATTTT. Translating it yields CSVNGGRLGNTIYF.

CDR3 DNA: TGTGCCAGCAGGCAACAGGGAAATTATGAAAAACTGTTTTTT. Protein product: CASRQQGNYEKLFF. The chain employs TRBV6-5 and TRBJ1-4; possible D gene TRBD1, 6 bases. This CDR3 is built from 14 residues. V gave up 6 bases and J gave up 6 bases, with 14 bases separating them. Germline lookup yields CDR1 MNHEY and CDR2 SVGAGI.

The CDR3: CASSNAPGQGRNEQYF. The CDR3 region has the DNA TGTGCCAGCAGCAACGCTCCGGGACAGGGGCGCAATGAGCAGTACTTC. The V gene is TRBV7-2, the J gene TRBJ2-7; 10 bases fit TRBD1. The CDR3 length is 16 residues. In germline, CDR1 is SGHTA, CDR2 FQGNSA. Unmatched junction bases numbered 14, after V lost 5 bases and J lost 7 bases.

V is TRBV28 and J is TRBJ2-7; 7 bases match TRBD1. This CDR3 region has 13 residues. Germline trimming cut 7 bases from V and 2 bases from J; bases unmatched to any gene: 5. Looked up from germline, CDR1 is MDHEN and CDR2 is SYDVKM. The CDR3 coding sequence is TGTGCCAGCAACCGGGACAGTACCTACGAGCAGTACTTC. Translated: CASNRDSTYEQYF.

The genes are TRBV6-6 and TRBJ1-6; D perhaps matches TRBD1 (5 bases). This CDR3 has 15 amino acids. Germline CDR1 MNHNY, CDR2 SVGAGI (reference sequence). Trimming cost V 4 bases and J 9 bases, with 16 bases left between them. CDR3 nucleotide sequence: TGTGCCAGCAGTTCCCGGGACTCGACGGGTTCACCCCTCCACTTT. Residues: CASSSRDSTGSPLHF.

The chain carries TRBV29-1 and TRBJ1-6; tentatively, D is TRBD1 (6 bases). The CDR3 is made up of 17 amino acids. Trimming removed 7 bases at V and 0 bases at J, with 19 bases between. CDR1 is SQVTM, CDR2 ANQGSEA, per germline. The CDR3 DNA is TGCAGCGCCGAGAGGGGACATTCCAGCTCCTATAATTCACCCCTCCACTTT. Its translation is CSAERGHSSSYNSPLHF.

J is TRBJ2-1 and V is TRBV5-6; 7 bases agree with TRBD1. The CDR3 runs to 15 residues. V trimming: 3 bases; J trimming: 3 bases; junction bases outside the gene matches: 6. The germline CDR1 and CDR2 sequences are SGHDT and YYEEEE. The CDR3 bases are TGTGCCAGCAGCTATCCCGGGACAGACTACAATGAGCAGTTCTTC. Residues: CASSYPGTDYNEQFF.

The chain recombines TRBV7-2 with TRBJ2-3, with 7 bases identical to TRBD2. Germline V CDR1 and CDR2: SGHTA, FQGNSA. The trim removed 1 base at V and 1 base at J, leaving 5 bases unmatched. There are 16 residues in the CDR3. DNA of the CDR3: TGTGCCAGCAGCTTAGGGGCGGGGAGGGGCACAGATACGCAGTATTTT. It translates to CASSLGAGRGTDTQYF.

The chain combines TRBV20-1 with TRBJ2-3, with 13 bases that match TRBD2. The V gene end was trimmed by 6 bases and the J gene end by 4 bases; junction bases not matched to a gene: 16. The CDR3 length is 18 residues. The germline V gene has CDR1 DFQATT and CDR2 SNEGSKA (reference sequence). DNA for the CDR3: TGCAGTGCGAACTCACTAGCGGGAGGGCCAAGATTGCCAGATACGCAGTATTTT. It is translated as CSANSLAGGPRLPDTQYF.

V is TRBV29-1 and J is TRBJ1-1; D might be TRBD1 (6 bases). Trimming pared 6 bases from V and 5 bases from J, leaving 19 bases between. This CDR3 spans 14 amino acids. The germline gives CDR1 SQVTM, CDR2 ANQGSEA. CDR3 loop: CSVVNRLGATEAFF. The CDR3 DNA is TGCAGCGTCGTAAACAGGCTGGGGGCGACTGAAGCTTTCTTT.

The chain combines TRBV2 with TRBJ2-2; D is uncertain. The V gene's germline CDR1 is SNHLY and CDR2 FYNNEI. The CDR3 totals 13 residues. Trimming removed 1 base at V and 6 bases at J, with 6 bases between. The CDR3 region is CASSEGASGELFF. CDR3 coding DNA: TGTGCCAGCAGTGAAGGCGCTTCCGGGGAGCTGTTTTTT.

This clonotype was counted a single time. The chain recombines TRBV7-9 with TRBJ2-1; 12 nucleotides match TRBD1. V shed 5 bases and J 8 bases; nucleotides not matched to a gene: 4. This CDR3 contains 14 residues. Looked up from germline, CDR1 is SEHNR and CDR2 is FQNEAQ (reference sequence). The chain's CDR3 is CASSTGQGADEQFF. CDR3 coding DNA: TGTGCCAGCAGCACGGGACAGGGGGCCGATGAGCAGTTCTTC. The variable domain in full, completed from reference TRBV7-9 and TRBJ2-1, reads DTGVSQNPRHKITKRGQNVTFRCDPISEHNRLYWYRQTLGQGPEFLTYFQNEAQLEKSRLLSDRFSAERPKGSFSTLEIQRTEQGDSAMYLCASSTGQGADEQFFGPGTRLTVL.

This sequence joins TRBV7-9 and TRBJ2-5; 7 bases match TRBD1. The germline CDR1 and CDR2 sequences are SEHNR and FQNEAQ (reference sequence). The CDR3 covers 16 residues. J lost 6 bases, V lost 5 bases, and 15 bases had no gene match. CDR3: CASSLTGPSRGQTQYF. In DNA, the CDR3 is TGTGCCAGCAGCCTAACTGGCCCCTCTAGGGGGCAGACCCAGTACTTC.

The chain employs TRBV6-5 and TRBJ2-1; D not resolved. Per the germline V gene, CDR1 is MNHEY and CDR2 is SVGAGI. CDR3 length equals 15 residues. With 5 bases removed from V and 2 bases from J, the gap between germline ends came to 13 bases. CDR3 protein: CASSRPDWPYNEQFF. In DNA, the CDR3 is TGTGCCAGCAGTCGCCCGGATTGGCCCTACAATGAGCAGTTCTTC.

There are a few counts of this clonotype. This chain connects TRBV4-3 to TRBJ2-1, with 12 bases aligning to TRBD2. V was clipped by 0 bases and J by 4 bases; unmatched bases: 4. The CDR3 contains 17 residues. Germline assignment: CDR1 LGHNA and CDR2 YSLEER. The CDR3 DNA reads TGCGCCAGCAGCCAAGATGCCCTAGCGGGAGGGTACAATGAGCAGTTCTTC. Translating gives CASSQDALAGGYNEQFF.

This clonotype occurred once. The gene calls are TRBV28 and TRBJ1-2; possibly TRBD1 for D (5 bases). Germline CDR1 and CDR2: MDHEN and SYDVKM. The CDR3 totals 16 residues. Trimming removed 2 bases at V and 4 bases at J, with 17 bases between. The DNA for the CDR3 is TGTGCCAGCAGTTTAGGGGGGGATGGGTTTGTCTATGGCTACACCTTC. Residues: CASSLGGDGFVYGYTF.

This clonotype was observed a handful of times. The chain employs TRBV27 and TRBJ1-1; the match to TRBD1 covers 8 bases. Germline-derived CDR1 and CDR2 are MNHEY and SMNVEV (reference sequence). V dropped 3 bases and J dropped 4; count of bases not matched to a gene: 4. The CDR3 spans 14 residues. Written as DNA, the CDR3 is TGTGCCAGCAGTTTCCTTACAGGGGGCACTGAAGCTTTCTTT. Residues: CASSFLTGGTEAFF.

V is TRBV20-1 and J is TRBJ2-3; TRBD2 agrees at 9 bases. The germline V gene encodes CDR1 DFQATT and CDR2 SNEGSKA (reference sequence). This CDR3 spans 14 amino acids. CDR3 region: CSVNRRGGRDTQYF. CDR3 coding DNA: TGCAGCGTCAACAGGCGGGGGGGCAGAGATACGCAGTATTTT.

This clonotype has only a few counts. This chain joins TRBV27 and TRBJ1-6; possibly TRBD1 for D (5 bases). The germline gives CDR1 MNHEY, CDR2 SMNVEV (reference sequence). V was cut by 3 bases and J by 0 bases, with 15 bases left in between. The CDR3 runs 18 residues. CDR3: CASSLYRSISSYNSPLHF. The CDR3 DNA reads as TGTGCCAGCAGTTTGTACAGGTCAATTAGCTCCTATAATTCACCCCTCCACTTT.